This T cell receptor (beta chain) was identified during a study of shared clonotypes between healthy human individuals. Study in general: Three CD4 naive, three CD4 memory, two CD8 naive and one CD8 memory plate were used per donor. Study-wide results and limits: Several donors shared approximately 5% of their naive CD4 clonotypes.

With 8 bases clipped from V and 2 bases from J, the junction kept 9 bases outside the gene matches. The CDR3 runs 13 residues. Germline V gene sequence: CDR1 SQVTM, CDR2 ANQGSEA. About this clone itself: Its matching antigen is unknown.

Splitting of each subset's genomic DNA was done evenly across several immunoSEQ plates. Data came from immunoSEQ multiplex PCR; TCRdb stores just in-frame clones and leaves some out. The profile shows about 110,000 clones, 68% of them singletons. J is TRBJ2-7 and V is TRBV29-1; 7 bases agree with TRBD1. Sequenced input: memory CD8+ T cells sorted from blood. Subset in this sample: CD45RO+ cells pooled with CCR7-negative TemRA cells. The sequence was obtained from a woman in her 30s in good health. The CDR3 sequence: CSPEQGPPYEQYF. CDR3 DNA: TGCAGCCCCGAACAGGGGCCCCCCTACGAGCAGTACTTC.